This T cell receptor (beta chain) was recorded in a study of T cell responses to AZD1222 COVID-19 vaccine. Concerning this clone: Its antigen is not known.

The CDR3 sequence is 15 residues long. Germline CDR1 and CDR2: SGHTA and FQGNSA. The V gene lost 5 bases and the J gene lost 9 bases, with 17 bases spanning the gap. Study-level results: Repertoires in all cases were sampled only once the peak T cell response had passed.

This table comes from immunoSEQ multiplex PCR, and its TCRdb copy is limited to in-frame clones, with some not included. The sample contains approximately 99,000 clones, approximately 90% of which appear only once. The sequencing here drew on peripheral blood, taken on day 0 of MenACWY control vaccination. This clonotype was sampled from an adult in good health. The chain uses TRBV7-2 and TRBJ1-6; a possible D gene is TRBD1 (5 bases). CDR3 loop: CASSTRTYLSSPLHF. The CDR3 bases are TGTGCCAGCAGCACTAGGACATATCTCAGTTCACCCCTCCACTTT.